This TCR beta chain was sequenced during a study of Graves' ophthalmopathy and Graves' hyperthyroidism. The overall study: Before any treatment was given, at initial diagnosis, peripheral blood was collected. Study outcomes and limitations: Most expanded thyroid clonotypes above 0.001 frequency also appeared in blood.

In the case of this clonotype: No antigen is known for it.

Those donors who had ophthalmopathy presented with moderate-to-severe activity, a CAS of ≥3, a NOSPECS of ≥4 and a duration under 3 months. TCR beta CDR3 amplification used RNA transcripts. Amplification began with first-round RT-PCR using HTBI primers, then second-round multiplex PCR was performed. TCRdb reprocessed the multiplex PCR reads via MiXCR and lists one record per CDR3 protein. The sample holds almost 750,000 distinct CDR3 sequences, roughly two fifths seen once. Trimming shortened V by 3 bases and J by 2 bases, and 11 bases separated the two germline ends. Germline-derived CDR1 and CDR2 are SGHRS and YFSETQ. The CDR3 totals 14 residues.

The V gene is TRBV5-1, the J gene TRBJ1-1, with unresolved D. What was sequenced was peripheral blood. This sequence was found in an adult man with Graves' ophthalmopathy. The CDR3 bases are TGCGCCAGCAGCTCCATGACGAGTAACACTGAAGCTTTCTTT. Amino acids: CASSSMTSNTEAFF.